What follows are 24 T cell receptor beta chains derived from one specimen sequenced in a study of cytomegalovirus exposure and HLA in healthy donors. Assay used: immunoSEQ multiplex PCR; TCRdb lists only in-frame clones, some missing. The sample carries tens of thousands of clones, about 93% recorded once. Sequencing was done on a sample of PBMCs. These receptors all stem from a woman under 30 in good health and CMV-seropositive.

The chain recombines TRBV14 with TRBJ2-7; TRBD2 might be the D (7 bases). This CDR3 is 13 amino acids long. V was trimmed by 2 bases and J by 11 bases, leaving 16 bases between them. The germline gives CDR1 SGHDN, CDR2 FVKESK. The CDR3 bases are TGTGCCAGCAGCCAACAGAGGGGGGGATTGGAGTACTTC. This codes for CASSQQRGGLEYF.

V is TRBV30 and J is TRBJ2-7, with 9 nucleotides matching TRBD1. J lost 3 bases, V lost 0 bases, and 6 bases had no gene match. CDR3 length: 15 residues. Germline V lookup: CDR1 GTSNPN, CDR2 SVGIG (reference sequence). For the CDR3, the DNA is TGTGCCTGGAGTGTACCCGGACAGGGGCGCTACGAGCAGTACTTC. This gives the protein CAWSVPGQGRYEQYF.

The chain combines TRBV29-1 with TRBJ2-5; D gene ambiguous. The CDR3 consists of 11 residues. Trimming took off 5 bases at V and 2 bases at J, with 6 bases between the two ends. In germline, CDR1 is SQVTM, CDR2 ANQGSEA. The chain's CDR3 is CSVPRQETQYF. CDR3 nucleotides: TGCAGCGTTCCGCGTCAAGAGACCCAGTACTTC. The full variable domain, rest sourced from reference TRBV29-1 and TRBJ2-5, is SAVISQKPSRDICQRGTSLTIQCQVDSQVTMMFWYRQQPGQSLTLIATANQGSEATYESGFVIDKFPISRPNLTFSTLTVSNMSPEDSSIYLCSVPRQETQYFGPGTRLLVL.

The chain recombines TRBV4-2 with TRBJ1-2; the D is unclear. CDR3 length equals 13 residues. Trimming cost V 3 bases and J 4 bases, with 9 bases left between them. Germline V CDR1 and CDR2: LGHNA, YNFKEQ. The CDR3 spells CASSHGVSYGYTF. As DNA, the CDR3 is TGTGCCAGCAGCCACGGGGTAAGCTATGGCTACACCTTC.

The chain carries TRBV7-9 and TRBJ2-2, with a tentative D call TRBD1 (6 bases). Trimming shortened V by 4 bases and J by 4 bases, and 10 bases separated the two germline ends. The CDR3 extends over 14 amino acids. Germline CDR1 SEHNR, CDR2 FQNEAQ (reference sequence). CDR3 DNA sequence: TGTGCCAGCAGCTCACAGGGTGTCACCGGGGAGCTGTTTTTT. Encoded protein: CASSSQGVTGELFF.

Details on this clone: At one of its ends the junction is not consistent with the germline gene, which may arise from a read error. The chain joins TRBV7-7 to TRBJ2-1, with 7 bases identical to TRBD2. Germline V gene data show CDR1 as SSHAT and CDR2 as FNYEAQ (reference sequence). This CDR3 is built from 16 residues. The CDR3: CASSLGISGLYNEQFF. CDR3 nucleotide sequence: TGTGCTAGCAGCTTAGGGATTAGCGGGTTGTACAATGAGCAGTTCTTC.

V and J are TRBV19 and TRBJ2-5; the D gene is possibly TRBD2 (5 bases). Germline lookup yields CDR1 LNHDA and CDR2 SQIVND (reference sequence). V was cut by 3 bases and J by 4 bases, with 15 bases left in between. CDR3 length: 15 amino acids. The CDR3: CASSIGAGPLETQYF. The CDR3 nucleotides are TGTGCCAGTAGTATTGGTGCGGGCCCCCTAGAGACCCAGTACTTC.

V is TRBV28 and J is TRBJ1-5; TRBD1 might be the D (5 bases). The CDR3 extends over 14 amino acids. The V end lost 1 base, the J end lost 8 bases, and 12 bases lay between the germline ends. From germline, CDR1 is MDHEN and CDR2 SYDVKM. The CDR3 DNA sequence: TGTGCCAGCAGTTTATATCAGGGCCCGGAGCCCCAGCATTTT. It yields the protein CASSLYQGPEPQHF.

The V call is TRBV4-1, the J call TRBJ2-2, with 8 bases fitting TRBD2. CDR1 is MGHRA and CDR2 is YSYEKL in the germline V gene. The CDR3 is 18 residues long. The ends lost 3 bases at V and 6 bases at J; junction bases unmatched: 15. CDR3: CASSHQPSSGGSAGELFF. CDR3 DNA sequence: TGCGCCAGCAGCCACCAACCTTCCAGCGGGGGTTCCGCCGGGGAGCTGTTTTTT.

V usage is TRBV7-9 and J usage is TRBJ1-2; 7 bases are a match to TRBD1. The CDR3 totals 15 residues. Trimming removed 5 bases from V and 3 bases from J; junction bases left unmatched: 9. Per the germline V gene, CDR1 is SEHNR and CDR2 is FQNEAQ (reference sequence). CDR3 residues: CASSLGAGGYYGYTF. The CDR3, as DNA: TGTGCCAGCAGCCTGGGGGCAGGGGGTTACTATGGCTACACCTTC. Variable domain in full (rest from reference TRBV7-9 and TRBJ1-2): DTGVSQNPRHKITKRGQNVTFRCDPISEHNRLYWYRQTLGQGPEFLTYFQNEAQLEKSRLLSDRFSAERPKGSFSTLEIQRTEQGDSAMYLCASSLGAGGYYGYTFGSGTRLTVV.

The chain is built from TRBV28 and TRBJ2-3, with 7 bases lining up with TRBD2. The CDR3 consists of 15 residues. Looked up from germline, CDR1 is MDHEN and CDR2 is SYDVKM. Losses at the gene ends were 2 bases for V and 2 bases for J; bases not matched to a gene: 4. The CDR3 nucleotides are TGTGCCAGCAGTTTACTAGCGGAGATCACAGATACGCAGTATTTT. Translation: CASSLLAEITDTQYF.

In this sample, this clone turned up once. This sequence joins TRBV6-4 and TRBJ2-2; 8 positions agree with TRBD1. The germline V gene has CDR1 MRHNA and CDR2 SNTAGT. V lost 5 bases to trimming and J lost 3 bases; unmatched junction nucleotides: 5. This CDR3 spans 15 amino acids. CDR3 residues: CASSLGTGDTGELFF. As DNA, the CDR3 is TGTGCCAGCAGTTTGGGGACAGGAGACACCGGGGAGCTGTTTTTT.

The chain joins TRBV28 to TRBJ1-1, with a tentative D call TRBD1 (6 bases). This CDR3 is 16 amino acids long. V lost 5 bases, J lost 5 bases, and 21 bases lay in between. CDR1 and CDR2 from the germline V gene are MDHEN and SYDVKM. CDR3 protein: CASSGILVGARTEAFF. As DNA, the CDR3 is TGTGCCAGCAGTGGTATTTTGGTGGGGGCGAGGACTGAAGCTTTCTTT. Full variable domain (rest looked up from reference TRBV28 and TRBJ1-1): DVKVTQSSRYLVKRTGEKVFLECVQDMDHENMFWYRQDPGLGLRLIYFSYDVKMKEKGDIPEGYSVSREKKERFSLILESASTNQTSMYLCASSGILVGARTEAFFGQGTRLTVV.

The chain uses TRBV11-3 and TRBJ1-2; 9 bases agree with TRBD1. The CDR3 spans 16 residues. V lost 5 bases, J lost 6 bases, and 13 bases stayed unmatched. Germline V gene sequence: CDR1 SGHNT, CDR2 YENEEA. CDR3 bases: TGTGCCAGCAGCGGGGACCCGGGACAGGGACGGGATGGCTACACCTTC. Encoded protein: CASSGDPGQGRDGYTF.

As regards this clone: Additional DNA sequences in this sample encode the identical CDR3. The V call is TRBV15, the J call TRBJ1-1; the match to TRBD1 covers 7 bases. The V gene end was trimmed by 1 base and the J gene end by 0 bases; junction bases not matched to a gene: 5. The CDR3 is 16 amino acids. The germline V gene encodes CDR1 LNHNV and CDR2 YYDKDF (reference sequence). CDR3 coding DNA: TGTGCCACCAGCAGAGGGACAGGCGACCTGAACACTGAAGCTTTCTTT. This gives the protein CATSRGTGDLNTEAFF.

The chain links TRBV19 to TRBJ2-7; 7 nucleotides align to TRBD1. CDR3 length: 13 residues. Germline V gene lookup returns CDR1 LNHDA and CDR2 SQIVND (reference sequence). J gave up 2 bases and V 4 bases, and 2 bases lay outside the gene matches. The CDR3 here is CASSNRGTYEQYF. In DNA form, the CDR3 reads TGTGCCAGTAGTAACAGGGGAACCTACGAGCAGTACTTC.

The rearrangement joins TRBV28 to TRBJ2-5, with D maybe TRBD2 (5 bases). Trimming removed 6 bases from V and 1 base from J, with 15 bases in between. The CDR3 runs 15 residues. The germline CDR1 and CDR2 sequences are MDHEN and SYDVKM. This chain's CDR3 is CASRLLSETQETQYF. In DNA, the CDR3 is TGTGCCAGCAGGTTACTTAGCGAAACCCAAGAGACCCAGTACTTC.

The rearrangement links TRBV7-2 to TRBJ1-1; D uncertain. The CDR3 is made up of 14 amino acids. Germline V gives CDR1 SGHTA, CDR2 FQGNSA. Trimming took 1 base from V and 1 from J, leaving 7 bases between them. CDR3 nucleotides: TGTGCCAGCAGCTTAGGGTCGGGGAACACTGAAGCTTTCTTT. This gives the protein CASSLGSGNTEAFF. The full variable domain, completed using reference TRBV7-2 and TRBJ1-1, is GAGVSQSPSNKVTEKGKDVELRCDPISGHTALYWYRQSLGQGLEFLIYFQGNSAPDKSGLPSDRFSAERTGGSVSTLTIQRTQQEDSAVYLCASSLGSGNTEAFFGQGTRLTVV.

This clone appeared once. The chain carries TRBV19 and TRBJ2-7, with TRBD2 identical over 9 bases. This CDR3 comprises 15 residues. V was pared by 1 base and J by 5 bases, with 6 bases of the junction left unmatched. The germline CDR1 and CDR2 sequences are LNHDA and SQIVND (reference sequence). The CDR3 nucleotides are TGTGCCAGTAGTATAGGGCGGGAGGGCCTTGACGAGCAGTACTTC. This translates into CASSIGREGLDEQYF.

A few counts support this clone. The V call is TRBV7-6, the J call TRBJ2-3, with 10 bases aligning to TRBD2. With V trimmed by 5 bases and J by 2 bases, 7 bases remained unmatched. The V gene's germline CDR1 is SGHVS and CDR2 FNYEAQ. CDR3 length: 16 residues. DNA of the CDR3: TGTGCCAGCAGCCCGAGACTAGCGGGCCACACAGATACGCAGTATTTT. Translating it yields CASSPRLAGHTDTQYF.

The V and J genes are TRBV5-4 and TRBJ2-3; perhaps TRBD2 as D (5 bases). The CDR3 length is 13 residues. Looked up from germline, CDR1 is SGHNT and CDR2 is YYREEE (reference sequence). Trimming took off 6 bases at V and 1 base at J, with 9 bases between the two ends. The CDR3 region is CASTELGTDTQYF. The CDR3 coding sequence is TGTGCCAGCACCGAACTAGGCACAGATACGCAGTATTTT.

The chain uses TRBV29-1 and TRBJ2-5, with D tentatively TRBD1 (5 bases). Germline values: CDR1 SQVTM, CDR2 ANQGSEA. Between the trimmed V and J ends, which lost 7 bases and 5 bases, there was a span of 17 bases. The CDR3 is 13 amino acids. The chain's CDR3 is CSAWGRWGETQYF. In nucleotides, the CDR3 is TGCAGCGCCTGGGGCCGGTGGGGTGAGACCCAGTACTTC.

The chain couples TRBV4-1 to TRBJ2-4, with D tentatively TRBD1 (5 bases). This CDR3 contains 15 residues. V was pared by 1 base and J by 8 bases, with 15 bases between. Germline V CDR1 and CDR2: MGHRA, YSYEKL. The CDR3 sequence: CASSQVVPGMDIQYF. DNA for the CDR3: TGCGCCAGCAGCCAAGTAGTTCCAGGGATGGACATTCAGTACTTC.

This rearrangement joins TRBV19 to TRBJ1-3; D is unresolved. Germline V gene sequence: CDR1 LNHDA, CDR2 SQIVND (reference sequence). This CDR3 region has 13 residues. With 4 bases removed from V and 8 bases from J, the gap between germline ends came to 12 bases. The CDR3 sequence is CASSTGSGDTIYF. Written as DNA, the CDR3 is TGTGCCAGTAGTACAGGATCCGGGGACACCATATATTTT.